One and the same sample provided the 6 T cell receptor beta chains below, sequenced in a study of CD8+ T cells in alopecia areata (dated 2018 in TCRdb). Libraries came from the immunoSEQ multiplex PCR assay. RNA was extracted from all samples and reverse transcribed into cDNA, which served as template for TCR sequencing. TCRdb re-hosts the immuneACCESS table, in-frame sequences only. Its copies lack some clones; in the studies checked, an unresolved V gene accounts for under half of them, and the cause for the rest is not known. The table records some 110,000 clones for this sample, and not one of them appears only once. 15% to 20% of the sample is taken by the ten largest. The material sequenced was lesional skin. These receptors were obtained from a C3H/HeJ mouse with alopecia areata. This line of mice carries MHC haplotype H2-k.

This clone appeared a few times. Gene names and germline refer to mouse. Read coverage stops 4 residues before the CDR3 terminus; the germline J gene supplies the remainder. V gene TRBV13-3 combines with J gene TRBJ2-5, with D perhaps TRBD1 (6 bases). The CDR3 length is 14 residues. Germline CDR1 reads NNHDY; CDR2 reads SYVADS. The sequenced CDR3 bases are TGTGCCAGCAGACTACAGGGAAGGGGGGAC. The encoded protein is CASRLQGRGD. The whole CDR3 reads CASRLQGRGDTQYF.

As to this clone: TCRdb's protein and the DNA translation differ at residue 13; the protein here comes from the DNA. These gene names are mouse names. Coverage ceases 3 residues before the CDR3 finishes, and the germline J gene fills in the end. V and J are TRBV19 and TRBJ1-3, with D maybe TRBD1 (6 bases). Germline V CDR1 and CDR2: FNHDT, SITEND (reference sequence). This CDR3 spans 16 amino acids. The ends were cut back, 5 bases at V and 0 bases at J, with 15 bases in the middle. The CDR3 spells CASRTQGTNSGNTLYF. The CDR3 bases that were read are TGTGCCAGCAGGACACAGGGAACTAATTCTGGAAATACG.

Note on this clone: Gene labels here are mouse ones. The CDR3 end is not reached by the read, which stops 4 residues before it; the germline J gene fills it in. This chain joins TRBV13-1 and TRBJ1-4, with D unresolved. Germline V lookup: CDR1 NSHNY, CDR2 SYGAGN. The CDR3 has 11 residues. The CDR3 sequence: CASSPSERLFF. The sequenced part of the CDR3 DNA is TGTGCCAGCAGTCCTTCCGAA.

This clone was counted ten times or more. Any gene name here is a mouse gene name. With the read ending 4 residues before the CDR3 end, the germline J gene is used to fill in that end. V and J are TRBV13-3 and TRBJ2-1; 7 nucleotides line up with TRBD1. Germline lookup yields CDR1 NNHDY and CDR2 SYVADS. CDR3 length: 13 amino acids. The covered CDR3 bases are TGTGCCAGCAGTCTCAGGGGGAGAGCT. Its protein is CASSLRGRA. The entire CDR3 protein is CASSLRGRAEQFF.

This clone has more than one count but fewer than ten. The germline and genes are mouse ones. The CDR3 is cut off 4 residues early in the read; its end comes from the germline J gene. This chain connects TRBV13-3 to TRBJ2-1; TRBD2 is a possible D gene (7 bases). The germline V and J ends were trimmed by 3 bases and 3 bases, with 10 bases remaining between them. This CDR3 region has 14 residues. Per germline, CDR1 NNHDY and CDR2 SYVADS. The DNA read from the CDR3 is TGTGCCAGCAGTGCTGGGGGCTCCTATGCT. It translates to CASSAGGSYA. From start to end, the CDR3 is CASSAGGSYAEQFF.

This clone was recorded a few times. At residue 11, the translated DNA and the protein in TCRdb do not agree; the protein given here is derived from the DNA. Each gene name is a mouse one. The read falls 3 residues short of the CDR3 end, and the missing part is taken from the germline J gene. The chain has TRBV31 and TRBJ1-3; D might be TRBD1 (6 bases). With 0 bases removed from V and 3 bases from J, the gap between germline ends came to 9 bases. This CDR3 contains 14 residues. Looked up from germline, CDR1 is GKSSPN and CDR2 is SITVG. The DNA read from the CDR3 is TGTGCCTGGAGTCTAGCACAGGGTGGAAATACG. Protein: CAWSLAQGGNT. The complete CDR3 protein is CAWSLAQGGNTLYF.